A selection of T cell receptor beta chains follows, all from one sample in a study of T cells in Graves' hyperthyroidism and ophthalmopathy. TCRdb re-derived calls from the multiplex PCR reads in MiXCR, one entry per CDR3 protein. The repertoire has some 360,000 distinct CDR3 sequences, about 14% of them found once; the top ten carry 9.5% to 11%. The sample was blood. All receptors come from a woman aged 55 to 70 with Graves' hyperthyroidism. Both conserved end residues are part of each CDR3. The order of the fields is CDR3 length, D gene, J gene, V gene, clone size, CDR3 protein, CDR3 DNA. The D gene is left open where the match is weak. A clone size is listed for some rows: how often the clone was seen (once, few, many), or a class if it is expanded.

16,.,TRBJ2-4,TRBV7-8,many,CASSLGQLVAKNIQYF,TGTGCCAGCAGCTTGGGGCAGCTAGTAGCCAAAAACATTCAGTACTTC
15,TRBD2,TRBJ2-5,TRBV6-1,many,CASTAASGPGETQYF,TGTGCCAGCACGGCGGCTAGCGGGCCGGGGGAGACCCAGTACTTC
15,.,TRBJ2-1,TRBV6-1,few,CASSKRQDTYNEQFF,TGTGCCAGCAGCAAGAGACAGGACACCTACAATGAGCAGTTCTTC
14,.,TRBJ2-1,TRBV20-1,.,CSAHPGPPYNEQFF,TGCAGTGCCCACCCGGGGCCACCGTACAATGAGCAGTTCTTC
15,.,TRBJ1-6,TRBV2,many,CASRAMGQGGSPLHF,TGTGCCAGCAGAGCTATGGGCCAGGGCGGTTCACCCCTCCACTTT
15,TRBD2,TRBJ2-3,TRBV7-7,many,CASSFSGNGVDTQYF,TGTGCTAGCAGCTTTAGCGGGAACGGGGTAGATACGCAGTATTTT
16,TRBD2,TRBJ2-1,TRBV15,many,CATSRDISGSFNEQFF,TGTGCCACCAGCAGAGATATCAGCGGGAGTTTCAATGAGCAGTTCTTC
13,.,TRBJ1-5,TRBV7-2,.,CASSLTVNQPQHF,TGTGCCAGCAGCTTAACTGTCAATCAGCCCCAGCATTTT
16,TRBD1,TRBJ1-5,TRBV13,few,CASSLGVTGGSQPQHF,TGTGCCAGCAGCTTAGGTGTGACAGGGGGCAGTCAGCCCCAGCATTTT
15,TRBD2,TRBJ2-1,TRBV7-9,few,CASSLVMRAGEEQFF,TGTGCCAGCAGCTTAGTGATGCGGGCGGGAGAGGAGCAGTTCTTC
14,TRBD1,TRBJ2-3,TRBV18,many,CASSRTGAGDTQYF,TGTGCCAGCTCAAGAACAGGGGCCGGAGATACGCAGTATTTT
13,TRBD1,TRBJ1-4,TRBV3-1,.,CASRHRGREKLFF,TGTGCCAGCAGGCACAGGGGTAGGGAAAAACTGTTTTTT
18,.,TRBJ2-4,TRBV19,.,CASSIGGLRPSAKNIQYF,TGTGCCAGTAGTATAGGTGGTCTTCGTCCTAGCGCGAAAAACATTCAGTACTTC
14,.,TRBJ2-2,TRBV27,many,CASSGSGDTGELFF,TGTGCCAGCAGTGGGAGCGGTGACACCGGGGAGCTGTTTTTT
14,.,TRBJ1-5,TRBV20-1,once,CSASNQGSNQPQHF,TGCAGTGCTAGTAATCAGGGTAGCAATCAGCCCCAGCATTTT
14,.,TRBJ1-2,TRBV28,once,CASKRRGIGGGYTF,TGTGCCAGCAAACGCAGGGGTATCGGTGGTGGCTACACCTTC